What follows are 25 T cell receptor beta chains derived from one specimen sequenced in a study of CD8 T cells in Susac syndrome. RNA in amounts of 0.5 to 1 ug was reverse transcribed with random hexamers. MiXCR was run by TCRdb on the immunoSEQ multiplex PCR reads, yielding one entry per CDR3 protein. This table has approximately 200,000 distinct CDR3 sequences, 95% appearing once. The sequencing sample was made of CD4+ T cells from PBMCs. Receptors were obtained from a human donor with multiple sclerosis.

This chain uses TRBV6-1 with TRBJ1-2; TRBD1 might be the D (6 bases). This CDR3 contains 10 residues. Germline V gene data show CDR1 as MNHNS and CDR2 as SASEGT. Trimming took 8 bases from V and 7 from J, leaving 8 bases between them. The CDR3 DNA sequence: TGTGCCAGCTACAGGGCTGGCTACACCTTC. Residues: CASYRAGYTF.

The chain carries TRBV4-1 and TRBJ2-1; D remains unclear. V was clipped by 0 bases and J by 6 bases, with 9 bases between them. The CDR3 has 14 residues. Looked up from germline, CDR1 is MGHRA and CDR2 is YSYEKL. The CDR3 protein is CASSQDPPANEQFF. Here the CDR3 DNA reads TGCGCCAGCAGCCAAGACCCTCCGGCCAATGAGCAGTTCTTC.

The chain couples TRBV20-1 to TRBJ2-3, with 8 bases identical to TRBD2. The CDR3 has 16 amino acids. The J segment lost 4 bases and the V segment lost 5 bases, leaving 14 bases of the junction unmatched. Looked up from germline, CDR1 is DFQATT and CDR2 is SNEGSKA (reference sequence). The DNA of the CDR3 is TGCAGTGCTCAAGCTCCCGGCGGGGGGCGCGCAGATACGCAGTATTTT. It is translated as CSAQAPGGGRADTQYF.

The V gene is TRBV3-1, the J gene TRBJ2-7; D gene ambiguous. V lost 1 base to trimming and J lost 1 base, with 5 bases between them. The CDR3 totals 13 residues. CDR1 is LGHDT, CDR2 YNNKEL, per germline (reference sequence). The CDR3 region has the DNA TGTGCCAGCAGCCAAGCCATTTCCTACGAGCAGTACTTC. Translation gives CASSQAISYEQYF.

The chain joins TRBV12-3 or TRBV12-4 to TRBJ2-3, with D possibly TRBD2 on 5 matching bases. The CDR3 totals 15 residues. The ends were cut back, 1 base at V and 3 bases at J, with 11 bases in the middle. CDR3 bases: TGTGCCAGCAGTTTAGGACTAAAAAGAACAGATACGCAGTATTTT. Translated, it gives CASSLGLKRTDTQYF.

The V call is TRBV27, the J call TRBJ1-1; weak D call: TRBD1 (5 bases). The CDR3 consists of 14 residues. CDR1 MNHEY and CDR2 SMNVEV come from the germline V gene (reference sequence). Trimming removed 4 bases from V and 4 bases from J, with 13 bases in between. DNA of the CDR3: TGTGCCAGCAGTTGGCAGGGTAGGGGCACTGAAGCTTTCTTT. Its protein is CASSWQGRGTEAFF.

The V call is TRBV4-2, the J call TRBJ2-3, with 11 bases aligning to TRBD2. Germline V CDR1 and CDR2: LGHNA, YNFKEQ. V shed 3 bases and J 0 bases; nucleotides not matched to a gene: 2. The CDR3 contains 16 residues. The CDR3 loop reads CASSHPSGGSTDTQYF. The CDR3 DNA follows: TGTGCCAGCAGCCACCCTAGCGGGGGGAGCACAGATACGCAGTATTTT.

CDR3 region: CSVGGTSGSNEQFF. For the CDR3, the DNA is TGCAGCGTTGGAGGAACTAGCGGATCTAATGAGCAGTTCTTC. The chain uses TRBV29-1 and TRBJ2-1; 8 nucleotides match TRBD2. Germline values: CDR1 SQVTM, CDR2 ANQGSEA. The J segment lost 7 bases and the V segment lost 4 bases, leaving 9 bases of the junction unmatched. This CDR3 is built from 14 residues.

This chain links TRBV2 with TRBJ1-6; TRBD1 agrees at 7 bases. The CDR3 runs to 15 residues. Germline CDR1 is SNHLY and CDR2 is FYNNEI. The J segment lost 7 bases and the V segment lost 3 bases, leaving 6 bases of the junction unmatched. For the CDR3, the DNA is TGTGCCAGCAGTGACCCGACAGGGACAAATTCACCCCTCCACTTT. It encodes CASSDPTGTNSPLHF.

The table lists this clonotype with a count of one. This rearrangement joins TRBV30 to TRBJ2-1; the D gene is possibly TRBD1 (5 bases). This CDR3 is built from 15 residues. V gave up 0 bases and J gave up 7 bases, with 16 bases separating them. CDR1 GTSNPN and CDR2 SVGIG come from the germline V gene (reference sequence). The CDR3 region has the DNA TGTGCCTGGAGTGTACATCAGGGTGTTGTAAATGAGCAGTTCTTC. Amino acids: CAWSVHQGVVNEQFF. The full variable domain, in which reference TRBV30 and TRBJ2-1 provide the parts outside the CDR3, is SQTIHQWPATLVQPVGSPLSLECTVEGTSNPNLYWYRQAAGRGLQLLFYSVGIGQISSEVPQNLSASRPQDRQFILSSKKLLLSDSGFYLCAWSVHQGVVNEQFFGPGTRLTVL.

V and J are TRBV27 and TRBJ2-7; 8 bases fit TRBD1. Germline CDR1 and CDR2: MNHEY and SMNVEV (reference sequence). Germline trimming cut 6 bases from V and 4 bases from J; bases unmatched to any gene: 8. The CDR3 is 14 residues long. Here the CDR3 DNA reads TGTGCCAGCAGGACAGGGGTGGAGGTGTACGAGCAGTACTTC. Its translation is CASRTGVEVYEQYF.

As to this clonotype: Germline and junction disagree at one end, which may indicate a read error. The chain recombines TRBV12-5 with TRBJ1-2; D is perhaps TRBD1 (6 bases). The CDR3 is made up of 13 amino acids. Per germline, CDR1 LGHNT and CDR2 FRNRAP. The chain's CDR3 is CASGLVTNRAEAF. The DNA of the CDR3 is TGTGCTAGTGGTTTGGTAACGAACAGGGCGGAGGCCTTC. Supplemented by reference TRBV12-5 and TRBJ1-2, the full variable domain reads DARVTQTPRHKVTEMGQEVTMRCQPILGHNTVFWYRQTMMQGLELLAYFRNRAPLDDSGMPKDRFSAEMPDATLATLKIQPSEPRDSAVYFCASGLVTNRAEAFGSGTRLTVV.

The chain recombines TRBV4-2 with TRBJ1-1; 7 bases agree with TRBD1. V dropped 2 bases and J dropped 5; count of bases not matched to a gene: 14. The CDR3 totals 17 residues. Germline V gives CDR1 LGHNA, CDR2 YNFKEQ. CDR3 amino acids: CASSQRTLDREGTEAFF. The CDR3 DNA reads TGTGCCAGCAGCCAACGAACCCTAGACAGGGAGGGAACTGAAGCTTTCTTT.

This sequence joins TRBV5-1 and TRBJ2-5, with 9 bases matching TRBD2. J gave up 5 bases and V 2 bases, and 1 base lay outside the gene matches. The CDR3 contains 13 residues. Germline V CDR1 and CDR2: SGHRS, YFSETQ. CDR3 sequence (DNA): TGCGCCAGCAGCTTCGGACTAGCGGAGACCCAGTACTTC. Translated, it gives CASSFGLAETQYF.

V and J are TRBV29-1 and TRBJ1-1; tentative D call: TRBD1 (5 bases). The V end was cut by 7 bases, the J end by 7 bases, with 16 bases between. The CDR3 has 12 residues. Germline values: CDR1 SQVTM, CDR2 ANQGSEA. CDR3 nucleotide sequence: TGCAGCGCGGGGGAGGACGGCGGTGAAGCTTTCTTT. This sequence encodes CSAGEDGGEAFF.

This clonotype showed up just once. This chain links TRBV20-1 with TRBJ2-3; 8 bases agree with TRBD2. CDR3 length equals 15 residues. Germline CDR1 is DFQATT and CDR2 is SNEGSKA (reference sequence). Trimming at V came to 4 bases and at J to 2 bases, leaving 8 bases not matched to a gene. The CDR3 reads CSAIVIAGTTDTQYF. For the CDR3, the DNA is TGCAGTGCTATAGTGATAGCGGGGACCACAGATACGCAGTATTTT.

This rearrangement joins TRBV5-1 to TRBJ2-1; no reliable D call. CDR3 size: 16 residues. Germline values: CDR1 SGHRS, CDR2 YFSETQ. V dropped 5 bases and J dropped 6 bases, with 21 bases sitting between them. CDR3 in DNA: TGCGCCAGCAGTCCGGCCCCCATCGACGGGTCCAATGAGCAGTTCTTC. It specifies CASSPAPIDGSNEQFF.

This chain links TRBV24-1 with TRBJ1-1; 8 bases align to TRBD1. The CDR3 has 14 amino acids. V dropped 5 bases and J dropped 5; count of bases not matched to a gene: 6. CDR1 is KGHDR and CDR2 is SFDVKD in the germline V gene. CDR3 amino acids: CATSGQGARTEAFF. CDR3 DNA: TGTGCCACCAGTGGGCAGGGGGCGAGGACTGAAGCTTTCTTT.

This rearrangement joins TRBV3-1 to TRBJ2-7; D ambiguous. The ends were cut back, 1 base at V and 0 bases at J, with 7 bases in the middle. This CDR3 spans 14 amino acids. The germline V gene has CDR1 LGHDT and CDR2 YNNKEL (reference sequence). CDR3: CASSQVGISYEQYF. The CDR3, as DNA: TGTGCCAGCAGCCAAGTCGGCATCTCCTACGAGCAGTACTTC.

The chain recombines TRBV29-1 with TRBJ1-1, with D maybe TRBD1 (5 bases). In germline, CDR1 is SQVTM, CDR2 ANQGSEA. V was trimmed by 4 bases and J by 4 bases, leaving 13 bases between them. The CDR3 totals 13 residues. The chain's CDR3 is CSVGQGRSTEAFF. The CDR3 nucleotides read TGCAGCGTTGGGCAGGGTAGATCCACTGAAGCTTTCTTT. The entire variable domain, with the rest obtained from reference TRBV29-1 and TRBJ1-1, is as follows: SAVISQKPSRDICQRGTSLTIQCQVDSQVTMMFWYRQQPGQSLTLIATANQGSEATYESGFVIDKFPISRPNLTFSTLTVSNMSPEDSSIYLCSVGQGRSTEAFFGQGTRLTVV.

This chain joins TRBV5-1 and TRBJ1-1; 8 bases are a match to TRBD1. This CDR3 is 13 amino acids long. The V gene end was trimmed by 4 bases and the J gene end by 10 bases; junction bases not matched to a gene: 9. CDR1 and CDR2 from the germline V gene are SGHRS and YFSETQ. The CDR3 region has the DNA TGCGCCAGCAGCATAGGACAGGGCCGGCGAGCTTTCTTT. This translates into CASSIGQGRRAFF.

The chain carries TRBV7-9 and TRBJ2-5; D might be TRBD2 (5 bases). CDR1 is SEHNR, CDR2 FQNEAQ, per germline (reference sequence). V lost 3 bases, J lost 3 bases, and 14 bases lay in between. This CDR3 is built from 15 residues. The DNA for the CDR3 is TGTGCCAGCAGCTTGAGCTTGCTAGCAAAAGAGACCCAGTACTTC. This sequence encodes CASSLSLLAKETQYF.

The rearrangement links TRBV12-3 or TRBV12-4 to TRBJ2-5; 10 bases are a match to TRBD2. This CDR3 spans 15 amino acids. V was clipped by 6 bases and J by 5 bases; unmatched bases: 9. The CDR3 DNA reads TGTGCCAGCAGATTGCTAGCGGGGGCTCGGGAGACCCAGTACTTC. As protein: CASRLLAGARETQYF.

This chain uses TRBV20-1 with TRBJ1-2; D perhaps matches TRBD1 (6 bases). Germline values: CDR1 DFQATT, CDR2 SNEGSKA (reference sequence). The ends were cut back, 3 bases at V and 0 bases at J, with 14 bases in the middle. The CDR3 loop spans 15 amino acids. This CDR3 is CSASAGGRANYGYTF. CDR3 in DNA: TGCAGTGCTAGCGCCGGGGGGCGAGCTAACTATGGCTACACCTTC.

The sample holds one count of this clonotype. The V gene is TRBV18, the J gene TRBJ2-7, with D perhaps TRBD1 (6 bases). V was pared by 3 bases and J by 1 base, with 10 bases between. The CDR3 sequence is 14 residues long. From germline, CDR1 is KGHSH and CDR2 LQKENI. CDR3: CASSPRQESYEQYF. In DNA, the CDR3 is TGTGCCAGCTCACCTAGACAGGAGTCCTACGAGCAGTACTTC.